The clone carrying this T cell receptor beta chain appeared a few times. The antigen remains unidentified. These data belong to a study of response to subunit inactivated influenza vaccine. MiXCR was run by TCRdb on the RT-PCR reads, yielding one entry per CDR3 protein. This table has fewer than 700,000 distinct CDR3 sequences, 10% to 15% appearing once. Study-wide results and caveats: Seasonal influenza vaccination, on each occasion, was suggested by the authors to recruit few new T cells.

V trimming: 5 bases; J trimming: 4 bases; junction bases outside the gene matches: 4. From germline, CDR1 is SNHLY and CDR2 FYNNEI. The CDR3 spans 14 residues. Sequencing was performed on PBMCs from blood, taken 35 to 45 days after vaccination. The sequence was collected from a man between 45 and 60 years old who received an inactivated influenza vaccine. The rearrangement joins TRBV2 to TRBJ2-3; TRBD1 agrees at 9 bases. CDR3 in amino acids: CASSWGQGADTQYF. CDR3 sequence (DNA): TGTGCCAGCAGTTGGGGACAGGGTGCAGATACGCAGTATTTT.